Detailed here is one T cell receptor beta chain. This clone has a single count. Its antigen is currently not known. Qualities for individual bases were not recorded, and no much larger clone is one base off. Using the deep immunoSEQ assay, TCR CDR3 regions were amplified from genomic DNA by multiplex PCR. Genomic DNA extracted from each cell subset was distributed evenly over all wells of several immunoSEQ 96-well plates, and each plate served as one replicate. For sorted subsets, 200 to 250 ng of genomic DNA, equivalent to roughly 33,000 T cell genomes, went into each replicate PCR. Purified libraries were quantified with a Qubit 3.0 fluorometer, sized on a Bioanalyzer 2100, and re-quantified with the KAPA Library Quantification kit. Each immunoSEQ 96-well plate was sequenced on its own single-read 150-cycle Illumina NextSeq 550 flow cell. Regarding the original processing steps: Because only junctional sequences without quality scores were contained in the immunoSEQ output, filtering matching that applied to full-length reads could not be performed. Sequences were annotated with PyIR, a Python wrapper for IgBLAST v1.9, and V/J genes and CDR3 were assigned using IMGT germline references. Any read was removed if the V/J assignment was weak (E-value above 1e-6), the CDR3 was missing, or the read contained stop codons, out-of-frame junctions, or ambiguous translated residues. V3J clonotypes were defined as sequences sharing an identical inferred V gene, J gene, and CDR3 amino acid sequence. The percentage overlap between two repertoires was calculated by dividing the number of shared unique clonotypes by the size of the smaller repertoire. RTK rarefaction, the Chao1 estimator, and Recon v2.1 estimates of unobserved clonotypes were used to assess repertoire richness. Generation probabilities were computed with OLGA for all TCRbeta clonotypes obtained by the gDNA method from several donors. TCRdb provides this immuneACCESS table in a form limited to in-frame rearrangements. Some clones are lacking; in checked studies, under half of them reflect an unresolved V gene, and why the rest are absent is not known. That table supplies the V and J calls and clone size; D and trimming were determined from the DNA. The table for this sample lists about 1.5 million clones; approximately 96% of them were counted only once. The ten largest make up over 1% of the sample.

This sample was taken from a study of shared clonotypes between healthy human individuals (dated by TCRdb to the early 2020s). Concerning the study at large: The cohort included three men and a couple of women between 18 and 49 years of age. For each donor, CD4 naive and CD4 memory were each run on three plates, CD8 naive on two plates, and CD8 memory on one plate. The study deeply sequenced blood TCR repertoires of five healthy adults to estimate repertoire size and the extent of clonotype sharing between individuals. Per donor, leukapheresis produced somewhere between about 0.94 and 9 billion PBMCs. To increase sequencing depth and limit assay-specific biases, different laboratories used diverse techniques to prepare libraries and sequence TCR repertoires. What the work shows at the level of the full study, not this receptor alone: Sampling was restricted to blood, and TCR repertoires in tissue are likely to differ from TCR repertoires in blood. Because the study included only a small number of donors, the genetic and exposure-history diversity represented was limited. Around 5.4% of naive CD4, roughly 3.6% of naive CD8, approximately 2% of memory CD4, and roughly 0.4% of memory CD8 clonotypes were shared across a few donors. Rarefaction of sorted-subset datasets indicated incomplete sequencing despite the large sequencing depth. Compared with non-shared clonotypes, clonotypes shared by all four sorted-subset donors had higher generation probabilities. Estimated clonotype richness was generally larger for naive than for memory subsets. Based on pairwise subsampling, the degree of clonotype sharing among donors was expected to be affected by sequencing depth.

Healthy HIV-negative adults with no recently reported acute infections or vaccinations were included as donors. Only Caucasian adults living in Nashville, Tennessee, USA were represented among the donors. CD4+ T cells were enriched by magnetic negative selection, after which naive cells were positively selected on CD45RA and the negative fraction was taken as the memory subset. After blood collection by leukapheresis, PBMCs were isolated using Ficoll-Histopaque density gradient centrifugation and then cryopreserved in the vapor phase of liquid nitrogen. Analytical flow cytometry was used to check the purity and quantity of each magnetically sorted T cell population. Each sorted fraction had its genomic DNA isolated and then quantified by UV absorbance on a Nanodrop 2000c. This TCR derives from a man aged 25 to 45 in good health. The material sequenced was naive CD4+ T cells sorted from blood. What the cell subset or site label conveys for this sample: CD45RA+ positively selected.

The CDR3 loop reads CASSVGTPSGGYNEQFF. The DNA reads as follows: TGTGCCAGCAGCGTAGGAACCCCTAGCGGGGGCTACAATGAGCAGTTCTTC. Recombination connected TRBV9 to TRBJ2-1, with 10 bases aligning to TRBD2. Looking up the germline V gene yields CDR1 SGDLS and CDR2 YYNGEE. From its cysteine to its phenylalanine, the CDR3 spans 17 amino acids. Here the CDR3 DNA is all that survives: 51 bases in frame from base 1. Germline trimming amounts to 0 bases on V and 3 bases on J, with 6 as the count of junction bases outside the gene matches.